These 9 T cell receptor beta chains share one sample of origin, sequenced in a study of cytomegalovirus exposure and HLA in healthy donors (dated by TCRdb to 2016 to 2017). Libraries came from the immunoSEQ multiplex PCR assay. The multiplex PCR relied on a mix of 60 forward primers for TCR Vbeta segments and 13 reverse primers for TCR Jbeta segments. TCRdb re-hosts the immuneACCESS table, in-frame sequences only. Its copies lack some clones; in the studies checked, an unresolved V gene accounts for under half of them, and the cause for the rest is not known. A total of some 98,000 clones appear in this sample, about two thirds of them only once. 2% to 3% of the sample is taken by the ten largest. Sequenced sample: PBMCs. These receptors were obtained from a man aged 50 to 59 in good health and CMV-seronegative.

This chain joins TRBV9 and TRBJ2-1; 8 positions match TRBD2. CDR3 length equals 16 residues. Trimming removed 4 bases from V and 9 bases from J; junction bases left unmatched: 15. Looked up from germline, CDR1 is SGDLS and CDR2 is YYNGEE. CDR3 amino acids: CASSPSGAGLVIEQFF. The CDR3 DNA sequence: TGTGCCAGCAGCCCCAGTGGGGCGGGACTAGTAATTGAGCAGTTCTTC. Full variable domain (missing parts from reference TRBV9 and TRBJ2-1): DSGVTQTPKHLITATGQRVTLRCSPRSGDLSVYWYQQSLDQGLQFLIQYYNGEERAKGNILERFSAQQFPDLHSELNLSSLELGDSALYFCASSPSGAGLVIEQFFGPGTRLTVL.

This clone was seen a handful of times. V gene TRBV10-3 combines with J gene TRBJ1-6; D perhaps matches TRBD1 (5 bases). The germline gives CDR1 ENHRY, CDR2 SYGVKD. This CDR3 is built from 14 residues. V lost 6 bases, J lost 3 bases, and 9 bases lay in between. The CDR3 DNA is TGTGCCATCAGAAAGGGGTTCTATAATTCACCCCTCCACTTT. Translated: CAIRKGFYNSPLHF.

The chain has TRBV5-4 and TRBJ1-6; perhaps TRBD1 as D (6 bases). The CDR3 has 17 amino acids. Germline CDR1 SGHNT, CDR2 YYREEE (reference sequence). The V end was cut by 3 bases, the J end by 6 bases, with 19 bases between. CDR3 residues: CASSWGLPRTANSPLHF. In nucleotides, the CDR3 is TGTGCCAGCAGCTGGGGCCTCCCGCGGACAGCTAATTCACCCCTCCACTTT.

This clone showed up just once. The chain uses TRBV15 and TRBJ2-3, with TRBD2 matching 8 bases. This CDR3 has 14 residues. The germline V gene has CDR1 LNHNV and CDR2 YYDKDF (reference sequence). Unmatched junction bases numbered 7, after V lost 9 bases and J lost 2 bases. DNA for the CDR3: TGTGCCACTCGAGTAGCGGGACCCACAGATACGCAGTATTTT. It yields the protein CATRVAGPTDTQYF.

The table lists this clone with a few counts. CDR3 nucleotides: TGTGCCAGCAGCGTAGGTGTCGGGGGGACCTACGAGCAGTACTTC. This codes for CASSVGVGGTYEQYF. This chain links TRBV9 with TRBJ2-7; 7 bases match TRBD2. J was trimmed by 2 bases and V by 0 bases; bases with no gene match: 5. The CDR3 runs 15 residues. Germline loops: CDR1 SGDLS, CDR2 YYNGEE.

In its sample, this clone was seen once. The chain has TRBV11-3 and TRBJ2-3, with no clear D. Trimming shortened V by 5 bases and J by 5 bases, and 5 bases separated the two germline ends. In germline, CDR1 is SGHNT, CDR2 YENEEA. The CDR3 loop spans 11 amino acids. DNA for the CDR3: TGTGCCAGCAGCCCGGGAGATACGCAGTATTTT. Its translation: CASSPGDTQYF.

This chain joins TRBV19 and TRBJ2-1; 7 bases fit TRBD2. The CDR3 extends over 14 amino acids. V trimming: 6 bases; J trimming: 3 bases; junction bases outside the gene matches: 5. Germline V gives CDR1 LNHDA, CDR2 SQIVND (reference sequence). CDR3 residues: CASRPGLNYNEQFF. DNA for the CDR3: TGTGCCAGTAGGCCGGGACTAAACTACAATGAGCAGTTCTTC. Filled out from reference TRBV19 and TRBJ2-1, the complete variable domain reads DGGITQSPKYLFRKEGQNVTLSCEQNLNHDAMYWYRQDPGQGLRLIYYSQIVNDFQKGDIAEGYSVSREKKESFPLTVTSAQKNPTAFYLCASRPGLNYNEQFFGPGTRLTVL.

The V call is TRBV2, the J call TRBJ2-7, with 11 nucleotides matching TRBD2. The germline CDR1 and CDR2 sequences are SNHLY and FYNNEI. The CDR3 has 14 residues. V was pared by 7 bases and J by 6 bases, with 8 bases of the junction left unmatched. As DNA, the CDR3 is TGTGCCAGCACCGGCGGGACTAGCGGAATCGAGCAGTACTTC. Encoded protein: CASTGGTSGIEQYF. Variable domain in full (rest from reference TRBV2 and TRBJ2-7): EPEVTQTPSHQVTQMGQEVILRCVPISNHLYFYWYRQILGQKVEFLVSFYNNEISEKSEIFDDQFSVERPDGSNFTLKIRSTKLEDSAMYFCASTGGTSGIEQYFGPGTRLTVT.

This sequence joins TRBV11-3 and TRBJ1-1; D gene unclear. This CDR3 region has 14 residues. Germline V CDR1 and CDR2: SGHNT, YENEEA. The V end was cut by 6 bases, the J end by 0 bases, with 11 bases between. In nucleotides, the CDR3 is TGTGCCAGCAGTCTGAACAGAATGAACACTGAAGCTTTCTTT. This gives the protein CASSLNRMNTEAFF. Full variable domain (rest looked up from reference TRBV11-3 and TRBJ1-1): EAGVVQSPRYKIIEKKQPVAFWCNPISGHNTLYWYLQNLGQGPELLIRYENEEAVDDSQLPKDRFSAERLKGVDSTLKIQPAELGDSAVYLCASSLNRMNTEAFFGQGTRLTVV.